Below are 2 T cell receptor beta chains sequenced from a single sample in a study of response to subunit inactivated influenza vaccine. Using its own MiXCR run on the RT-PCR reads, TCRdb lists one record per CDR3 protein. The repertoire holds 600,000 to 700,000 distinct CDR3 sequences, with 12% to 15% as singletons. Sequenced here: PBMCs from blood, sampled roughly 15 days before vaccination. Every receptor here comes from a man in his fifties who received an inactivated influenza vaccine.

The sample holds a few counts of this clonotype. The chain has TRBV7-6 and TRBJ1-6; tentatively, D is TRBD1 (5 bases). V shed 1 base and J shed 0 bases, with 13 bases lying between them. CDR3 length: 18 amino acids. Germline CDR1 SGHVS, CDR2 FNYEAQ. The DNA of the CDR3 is TGTGCCAGCAGCTTAGGGCCGGGACGGAGCTCCTATAATTCACCCCTCCACTTT. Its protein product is CASSLGPGRSSYNSPLHF.

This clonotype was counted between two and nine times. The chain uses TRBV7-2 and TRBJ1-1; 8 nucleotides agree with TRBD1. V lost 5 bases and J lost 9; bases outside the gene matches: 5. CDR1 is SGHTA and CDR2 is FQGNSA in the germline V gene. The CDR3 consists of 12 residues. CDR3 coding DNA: TGTGCCAGCAGCACTGGACAGGGCAAAGCTTTCTTT. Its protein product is CASSTGQGKAFF.